The sequence of this T cell receptor (beta chain) was determined in a study of CD8 T cells in Susac syndrome (dated by TCRdb to between 2018 and 2021). For context, the study as a whole: Repertoire sequencing was used to test whether CD8+ T cell activation and differentiation in Susac syndrome was antigen driven. What the research found in general, with its limitations: The number of individuals in the TCR sequencing and HLA analysis was recognized as being relatively small.

Peripheral blood CD8+ and CD4+ T cells from healthy donors, Susac syndrome patients and multiple sclerosis patients were profiled by high-throughput TCR beta sequencing. The healthy donors served as controls matched for age and sex. Bulk CD8+ and CD4+ T cells were purified by magnetic negative isolation, while CD8+ TEMRA cells were enriched using FACS. Blood was drawn into EDTA tubes, processed within 24 hours, and PBMCs were isolated by density gradient centrifugation. PBMCs destined for TCR sequencing were cryopreserved in liquid nitrogen and later thawed in a 37 °C water bath. A purity of at least 90% was achieved for sorted or isolated CD4+, CD8+ and CD8+ TEMRA cells. The V and J ends are trimmed by 6 bases and 0 bases, leaving 11 bases between them. Spanning cysteine to phenylalanine, the CDR3 consists of 14 amino acids. Of all the DNA, just the CDR3 is kept, 42 bases in frame from base 1. Looking up the germline V gene yields CDR1 MDHEN and CDR2 SYDVKM.

Note on this clonotype: Its antigen specificity is not known. No per-base quality is available; no much larger clone lies one base away.

RNA was extracted using the RNeasy kit, and roughly 0.5 to 1 microgram was reverse transcribed with random hexamers. TCR beta CDR3 regions were amplified with the immunoSEQ multiplex PCR assay covering 54 Vbeta and 13 Jbeta segments. PCR amplification bias was corrected by using a synthetic template baseline for primer optimization and computational correction. The published analysis was carried out like this. Only productive sequences were kept, with reads annotated to V, D and J genes according to IMGT and analyzed in immunoSEQ Analyzer. Clonality was calculated as one minus the Shannon entropy normalized by log2 of the number of productive unique sequences. For each patient and control, public and private clones were evaluated among the 100 most prevalent clones. Clones were defined as Susac-specific when absent from the healthy and MS cohorts, from about 1,100 published viral clones and from other ImmuneACCESS disease sequences. TCRdb reprocessed the public reads (quality trimming at Q25 with fastp, clone calling with MiXCR) and kept in-frame beta chains. Every CDR3 protein is listed once, alongside the most common genes and DNA of its rows. None of the V and J calls come from the authors' own analysis; TCRdb made them. The sample records roughly 200,000 distinct CDR3 sequences, roughly 92% of which are singletons. 0.1% of the sample comes from the top ten.

Input material: CD4+ T cells from PBMCs. The rearrangement joined TRBV28 to TRBJ1-2, with no confidently assigned D gene. This TCR came from a human donor in good health. The CDR3 region reads CASRGSGANYGYTF. Here is the DNA: TGTGCCAGCAGAGGTTCGGGAGCTAACTATGGCTACACCTTC.